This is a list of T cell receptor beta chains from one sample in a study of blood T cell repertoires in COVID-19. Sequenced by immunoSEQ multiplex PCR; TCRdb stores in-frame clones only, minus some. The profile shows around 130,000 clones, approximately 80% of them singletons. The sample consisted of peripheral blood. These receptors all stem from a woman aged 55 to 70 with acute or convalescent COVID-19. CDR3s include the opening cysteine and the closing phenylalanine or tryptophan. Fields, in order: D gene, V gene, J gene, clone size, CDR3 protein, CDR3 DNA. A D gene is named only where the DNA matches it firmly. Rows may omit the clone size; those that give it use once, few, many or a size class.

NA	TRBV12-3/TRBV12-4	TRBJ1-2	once	CAGRRGRMDGYTF	TGTGCCGGCCGCAGGGGAAGAATGGATGGCTACACCTTC
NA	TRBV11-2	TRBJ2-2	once	CASSSAGTERTGELFF	TGTGCCAGCAGCTCGGCGGGGACTGAAAGGACCGGGGAGCTGTTTTTT
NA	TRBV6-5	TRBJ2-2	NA	CASTGQKKVGELFF	TGTGCCAGCACAGGACAGAAGAAGGTTGGGGAGCTGTTTTTT
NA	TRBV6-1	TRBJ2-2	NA	CASSEGVWATGELFF	TGTGCCAGCAGTGAAGGGGTGTGGGCCACCGGGGAGCTGTTTTTT
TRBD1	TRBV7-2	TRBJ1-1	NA	CASSHTPGQPNTEAFF	TGTGCCAGCAGTCATACGCCGGGACAGCCGAACACTGAAGCTTTCTTT
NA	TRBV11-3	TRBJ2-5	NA	CASSNGHTGTQYF	TGTGCCAGCAGCAATGGACATACGGGGACCCAGTACTTC
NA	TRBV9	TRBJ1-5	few	CASSPEQGSQPQHF	TGTGCCAGCAGCCCCGAACAGGGAAGTCAGCCCCAGCATTTT
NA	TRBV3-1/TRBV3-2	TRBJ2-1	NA	CASSQAASLLSRGYNEQFF	TGTGCCAGCAGCCAAGCGGCTTCGCTTCTTAGCAGGGGATACAATGAGCAGTTCTTC
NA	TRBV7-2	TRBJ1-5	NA	CASSFRGRDNQPQHF	TGTGCCAGCAGCTTTCGAGGACGGGACAATCAGCCCCAGCATTTT
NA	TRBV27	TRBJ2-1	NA	CASSRLLDRENEQFF	TGTGCCAGCAGTCGCCTCCTGGACCGGGAGAATGAGCAGTTCTTC
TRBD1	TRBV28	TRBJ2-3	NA	CASSLGTGRSDTQYF	TGTGCCAGCAGTTTAGGGACAGGGAGATCAGATACGCAGTATTTT
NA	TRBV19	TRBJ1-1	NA	CASSTVMNTEAFF	TGTGCCAGTTCGACAGTAATGAACACTGAAGCTTTCTTT
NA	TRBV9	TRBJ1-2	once	CASSPVLSNYGYTF	TGTGCCAGCAGCCCCGTTCTCTCTAACTATGGCTACACCTTC
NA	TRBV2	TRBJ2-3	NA	CASSERGSTDTQYF	TGTGCCAGCAGCGAGAGAGGGAGCACAGATACGCAGTATTTT
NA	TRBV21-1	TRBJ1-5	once	CATDRDRGRRAQPQHF	TGTGCCACCGACCGGGACAGGGGGCGGAGGGCGCAGCCCCAGCATTTT
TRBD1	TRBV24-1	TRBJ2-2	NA	CATSDSGTVAGELFF	TGTGCCACCAGTGACAGTGGGACAGTCGCCGGGGAGCTGTTTTTT
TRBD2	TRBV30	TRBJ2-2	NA	CAWASGGYTGELFF	TGTGCCTGGGCTAGCGGGGGGTACACCGGGGAGCTGTTTTTT
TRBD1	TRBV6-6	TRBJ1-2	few	CASSYLQGTGGYTF	TGTGCCAGCAGTTACCTACAGGGGACCGGGGGCTACACCTTC
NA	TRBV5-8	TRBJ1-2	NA	CASTWAELNYGYTF	TGTGCCAGCACCTGGGCAGAGCTAAACTATGGCTACACCTTC
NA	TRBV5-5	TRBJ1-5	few	CASSLGQPNQPQHF	TGTGCCAGCAGCTTGGGACAGCCCAATCAGCCCCAGCATTTT
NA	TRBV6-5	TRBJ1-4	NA	CASMFWGDEKLFF	TGTGCCAGCATGTTCTGGGGGGATGAAAAACTGTTTTTT
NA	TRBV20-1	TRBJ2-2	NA	CSASGWGPSTGELFF	TGCAGTGCTAGTGGTTGGGGCCCGAGCACCGGGGAGCTGTTTTTT
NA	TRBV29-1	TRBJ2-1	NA	CSVEALEAPREQFF	TGCAGCGTTGAAGCCCTAGAGGCACCACGGGAGCAGTTCTTC
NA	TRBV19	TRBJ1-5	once	CASSIGLQPQHF	TGTGCCAGTAGTATCGGTCTTCAGCCCCAGCATTTT
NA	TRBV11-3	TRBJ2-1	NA	CASSFEGVNEQFF	TGTGCCAGCAGCTTTGAGGGGGTCAATGAGCAGTTCTTC
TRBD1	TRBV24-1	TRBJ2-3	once	CATSDRTGSNTQYF	TGTGCCACCAGTGACCGGACAGGGTCGAATACGCAGTATTTT
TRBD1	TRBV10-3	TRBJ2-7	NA	CAISESTGAGIYEQYF	TGTGCCATCAGTGAGTCCACAGGGGCTGGGATCTACGAGCAGTACTTC
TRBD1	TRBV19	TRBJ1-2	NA	CASSIGTGEGYTF	TGTGCCAGTAGTATCGGGACAGGGGAAGGCTACACCTTC
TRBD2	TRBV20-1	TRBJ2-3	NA	CSASDSGGAADTQYF	TGCAGTGCTAGTGATAGCGGGGGGGCCGCCGATACGCAGTATTTT
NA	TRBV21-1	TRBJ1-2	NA	CASSNQNRAYGYTF	TGTGCCAGCAGCAATCAAAACAGGGCCTATGGCTACACCTTC
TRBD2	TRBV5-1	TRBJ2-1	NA	CASSLYSGGASSEQFF	TGCGCCAGCAGCTTGTACAGCGGGGGGGCCAGTAGTGAGCAGTTCTTC
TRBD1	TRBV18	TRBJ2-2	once	CASSLRTPGTGTTGELFF	TGTGCCAGCTCATTACGAACGCCCGGGACAGGGACCACCGGGGAGCTGTTTTTT
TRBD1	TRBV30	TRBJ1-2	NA	CAWSAETGAPNYGYTF	TGTGCCTGGAGTGCAGAGACAGGGGCGCCAAACTATGGCTACACCTTC
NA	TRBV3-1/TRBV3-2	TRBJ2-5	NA	CASSPQGQYF	TGTGCCAGCAGCCCCCAGGGCCAGTACTTC
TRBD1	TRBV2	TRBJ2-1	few	CASVDRSRLNEQFF	TGTGCCAGTGTGGACAGGTCTCGCCTCAATGAGCAGTTCTTC
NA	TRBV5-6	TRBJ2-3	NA	CASSLAGGQLTDTQYF	TGTGCCAGCAGCTTGGCCGGGGGGCAACTGACAGATACGCAGTATTTT
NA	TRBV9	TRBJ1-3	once	CASSQSGSFLAGNTIYF	TGTGCCAGCAGCCAATCCGGGTCTTTCCTCGCTGGAAACACCATATATTTT